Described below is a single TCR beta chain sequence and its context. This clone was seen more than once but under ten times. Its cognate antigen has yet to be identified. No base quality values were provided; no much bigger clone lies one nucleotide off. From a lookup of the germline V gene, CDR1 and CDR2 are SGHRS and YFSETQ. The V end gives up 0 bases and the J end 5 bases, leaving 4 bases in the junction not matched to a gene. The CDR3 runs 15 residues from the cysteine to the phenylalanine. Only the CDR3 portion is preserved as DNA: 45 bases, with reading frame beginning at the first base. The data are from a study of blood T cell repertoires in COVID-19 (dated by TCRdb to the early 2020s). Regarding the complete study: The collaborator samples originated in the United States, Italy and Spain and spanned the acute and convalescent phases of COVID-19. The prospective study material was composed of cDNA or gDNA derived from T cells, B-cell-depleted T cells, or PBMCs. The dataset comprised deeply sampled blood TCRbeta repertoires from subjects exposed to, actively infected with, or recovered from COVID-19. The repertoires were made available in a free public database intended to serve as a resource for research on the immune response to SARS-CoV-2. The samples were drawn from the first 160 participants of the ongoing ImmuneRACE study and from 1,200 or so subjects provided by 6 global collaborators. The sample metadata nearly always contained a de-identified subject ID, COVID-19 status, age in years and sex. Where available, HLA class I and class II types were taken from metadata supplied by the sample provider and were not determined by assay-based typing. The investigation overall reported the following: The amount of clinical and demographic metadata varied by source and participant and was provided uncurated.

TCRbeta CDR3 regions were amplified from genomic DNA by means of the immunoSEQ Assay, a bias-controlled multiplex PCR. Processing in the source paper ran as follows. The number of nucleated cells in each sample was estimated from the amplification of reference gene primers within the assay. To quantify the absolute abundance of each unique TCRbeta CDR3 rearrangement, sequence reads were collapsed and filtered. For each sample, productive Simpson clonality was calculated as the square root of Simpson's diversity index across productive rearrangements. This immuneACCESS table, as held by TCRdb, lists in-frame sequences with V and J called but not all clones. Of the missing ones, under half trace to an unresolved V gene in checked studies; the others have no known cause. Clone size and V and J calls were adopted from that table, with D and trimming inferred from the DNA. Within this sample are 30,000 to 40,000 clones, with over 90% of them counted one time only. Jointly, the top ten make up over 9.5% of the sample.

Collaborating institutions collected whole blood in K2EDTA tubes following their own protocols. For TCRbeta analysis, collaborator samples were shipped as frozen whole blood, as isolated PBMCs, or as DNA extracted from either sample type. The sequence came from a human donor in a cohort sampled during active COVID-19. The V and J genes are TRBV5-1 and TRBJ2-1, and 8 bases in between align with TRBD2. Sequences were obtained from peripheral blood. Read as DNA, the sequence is TGCGCCAGCAGCTTGGGTAGCGGGACAAACAATGAGCAGTTCTTC. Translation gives CASSLGSGTNNEQFF.